This T cell receptor (beta chain) was identified in a study of control samples from healthy donors and cancer patients. The data were produced by immunoSEQ multiplex PCR, yet TCRdb's version contains in-frame clones alone and is incomplete. The table has 100,000 to 150,000 clones, 87% seen once. Germline values: CDR1 SGHAT, CDR2 FQNNGV. This CDR3 has 18 residues. Trimming removed 0 bases from V and 5 bases from J; junction bases left unmatched: 15. The sequencing sample was made of blood. The chain combines TRBV11-2 with TRBJ1-1, with 7 nucleotides matching TRBD1. The sequence was obtained from a man in his 60s in good health. This chain's CDR3 is CASSLDGQGGAWQTEAFF. The CDR3 region has the DNA TGTGCCAGCAGCTTAGATGGGCAGGGGGGCGCATGGCAAACTGAAGCTTTCTTT.